This is a list of T cell receptor beta chains from one sample in a study of vaccination and CD4 T cells after COVID-19. Via MiXCR, TCRdb re-called the PCR reads, giving one row per CDR3 protein. This repertoire shows around 19,000 distinct CDR3 sequences, approximately 38% found once; its top ten account for less than 3%. Their antigen targets remain unknown. The sample here was CD4+ T cells from blood, cultured in vitro, taken about 7 months after SARS-CoV-2 vaccination. Receptor source: a human donor who had recovered from COVID-19. CDR3s include the opening cysteine and the closing phenylalanine or tryptophan. The D gene is left open where the match is weak. A clone size is listed for some rows: how often the clone was seen (once, few, many), or a class if it is expanded.

size: NA
J: TRBJ2-1
D: TRBD2
V: TRBV7-3
CDR3: CASSPDSGRSYNEQFF
DNA: TGTGCCAGCAGCCCGGATAGCGGGAGATCCTACAATGAGCAGTTCTTC

size: few
J: TRBJ2-3
D: NA
V: TRBV20-1
CDR3: CSAQEGGNTQYF
DNA: TGCAGTGCCCAGGAGGGGGGGAATACGCAGTATTTT

size: few
J: TRBJ1-1
D: NA
V: TRBV20-1
CDR3: CSASRQGITEAFF
DNA: TGCAGTGCTAGCCGGCAGGGCATAACTGAAGCTTTCTTT

size: NA
J: TRBJ2-1
D: NA
V: TRBV5-4
CDR3: CASSLDNNEQFF
DNA: TGTGCCAGCAGCTTGGACAACAATGAGCAGTTCTTC

size: NA
J: TRBJ2-1
D: TRBD2
V: TRBV20-1
CDR3: CSARDAREVNEQFF
DNA: TGCAGTGCTAGAGATGCGCGGGAGGTAAATGAGCAGTTCTTC

size: NA
J: TRBJ1-3
D: NA
V: TRBV11-2
CDR3: CASSLVVSSLRNTIYF
DNA: TGTGCCAGCAGCTTAGTCGTGAGTTCGCTACGAAACACCATATATTTT

size: few
J: TRBJ2-7
D: TRBD1
V: TRBV7-2
CDR3: CASSQPGQVHYEQYF
DNA: TGTGCCAGCAGCCAACCGGGACAGGTACACTACGAGCAGTACTTC

size: NA
J: TRBJ2-5
D: NA
V: TRBV2
CDR3: CASCLREFRETQYF
DNA: TGTGCCAGTTGCCTTAGGGAGTTTAGGGAGACCCAGTACTTC

size: few
J: TRBJ2-7
D: TRBD2
V: TRBV20-1
CDR3: CSAGGGASSYEQYF
DNA: TGCAGTGCTGGCGGGGGGGCCTCCTCCTACGAGCAGTACTTC

size: NA
J: TRBJ2-1
D: TRBD2
V: TRBV12-3/TRBV12-4
CDR3: CASSPYGGRTYNEQFF
DNA: TGTGCCAGCAGTCCCTATGGCGGGAGGACCTACAATGAGCAGTTCTTC

size: once
J: TRBJ1-5
D: NA
V: TRBV28
CDR3: CASSLFKGGFWNQPQHF
DNA: TGTGCCAGCAGTTTATTTAAAGGAGGGTTCTGGAATCAGCCCCAGCATTTT

size: NA
J: TRBJ2-3
D: TRBD2
V: TRBV24-1
CDR3: CATSETGLAGARTDTQYF
DNA: TGTGCCACCAGTGAGACAGGACTAGCGGGAGCCCGCACAGATACGCAGTATTTT

size: few
J: TRBJ2-5
D: TRBD2
V: TRBV7-8
CDR3: CASSLAHAVAGGSETQYF
DNA: TGTGCCAGCAGCTTAGCGCATGCAGTAGCGGGAGGGTCAGAGACCCAGTACTTC

size: NA
J: TRBJ1-1
D: TRBD1
V: TRBV7-9
CDR3: CASSSSSGGLGEAFF
DNA: TGTGCCAGCAGCTCAAGCTCAGGGGGCCTCGGTGAAGCTTTCTTT

size: once
J: TRBJ1-5
D: TRBD1
V: TRBV12-3/TRBV12-4
CDR3: CASSQTGGNQPQHF
DNA: TGTGCCAGCAGTCAAACAGGGGGCAATCAGCCCCAGCATTTT